The following is a T cell receptor (beta chain) sequence with its context. The record originates from a study of T cell changes during pregnancy in multiple sclerosis. The protocol was immunoSEQ multiplex PCR, while the TCRdb copy is restricted to in-frame clones and leaves out a portion. In the table there are around 100,000 clones, roughly 92% of which are singletons. This CDR3 region has 13 residues. CDR1 SGHAT and CDR2 FQNNGV come from the germline V gene. Trimming shortened V by 4 bases and J by 7 bases, and 11 bases separated the two germline ends. The chain uses TRBV11-2 and TRBJ2-1; D is perhaps TRBD2 (6 bases). The receptor comes from a female donor with multiple sclerosis, enrolled in a pregnancy study. Sequencing used peripheral blood, obtained in the second trimester of pregnancy. Written as DNA, the CDR3 is TGTGCCAGCAGCTCGGGGGTGGGAAATGAGCAGTTCTTC. Translation gives CASSSGVGNEQFF.